This TCR beta chain stems from a study of molecular identifiers for immune sequencing clone quantification. The wider study: Four of five RNA aliquots from roughly 21,000 or 96,000 naive CD8 T cells were sequenced. Study conclusions and caveats: Amid roughly 1 million naive cells, spiked Jurkat TCR RNA from one cell was reportedly still detectable. Effector cells kept over 97% of their molecules in clones above 20 RNA copies, while naive cells kept under 1% there.

Library preparation followed earlier protocols using designated TCR primers. Each CDR3 protein gets one entry after TCRdb re-called the PCR reads with MiXCR. The sample lists more than 550,000 distinct CDR3 sequences, about 25% occurring once. This CDR3 region has 14 residues. From germline, CDR1 is SQVTM and CDR2 ANQGSEA. Trimming took 4 bases from V and 3 from J; bases not matched to a gene: 7. A remark on this clonotype: The antigen is not known. This clone may be a read error of a much larger clone one base away.

The source material was naive CD8+ T cells from blood, with Jurkat cell RNA spiked in. As for subset: FACS-sorted CD8+CD4-CCR7+CD45RA+ naive T cells. The receptor's source is a human donor in good health. Some libraries in this study had Jurkat cell RNA spiked in. The chain is built from TRBV29-1 and TRBJ2-5; 8 bases align to TRBD2. The CDR3 DNA sequence: TGCAGCGTTGGAATTGGGACTAGAGAAGAGACCCAGTACTTC. Translation: CSVGIGTREETQYF.